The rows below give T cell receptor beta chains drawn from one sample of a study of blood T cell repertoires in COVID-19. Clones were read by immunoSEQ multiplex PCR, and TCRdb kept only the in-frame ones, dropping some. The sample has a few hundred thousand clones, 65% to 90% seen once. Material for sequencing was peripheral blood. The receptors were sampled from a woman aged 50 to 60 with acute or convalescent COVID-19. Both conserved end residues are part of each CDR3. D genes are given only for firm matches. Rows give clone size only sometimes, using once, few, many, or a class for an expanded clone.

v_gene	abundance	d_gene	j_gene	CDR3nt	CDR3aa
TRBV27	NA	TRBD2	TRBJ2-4	TGTGCCAGCAGTTTAGGGGCGGGAGCTGCCAAAAACATTCAGTACTTC	CASSLGAGAAKNIQYF
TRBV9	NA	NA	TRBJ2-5	TGTGCCAGCAGCGTAGATTCGCGGAAAGAGACCCAGTACTTC	CASSVDSRKETQYF
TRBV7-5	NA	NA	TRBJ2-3	TGTGCCAGAAGCTTTAATCAGTTCCCGACAGGGGACTTTGGAGATACGCAGTATTTT	CARSFNQFPTGDFGDTQYF
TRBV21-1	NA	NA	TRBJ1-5	TGTGCCAGCAGCAAATCCAAGGGGAGCAATCAGCCCCAGCATTTT	CASSKSKGSNQPQHF
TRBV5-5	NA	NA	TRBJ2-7	TGTGCCAGCAGCTTGAATCGGGGGATTCTCTACGAGCAGTACTTC	CASSLNRGILYEQYF
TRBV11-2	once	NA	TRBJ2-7	TGTGCCAGCAGCTTAGCGAGGGGGAATTACGAGCAGTACTTC	CASSLARGNYEQYF
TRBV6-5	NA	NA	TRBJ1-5	TGTGCCAGCAGGGGCCGTTACAGGGAAGATCAGCCCCAGCATTTT	CASRGRYREDQPQHF
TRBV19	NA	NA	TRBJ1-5	TGTGCCAGTTCCGGACGGGACAATCAGCCCCAGCATTTT	CASSGRDNQPQHF
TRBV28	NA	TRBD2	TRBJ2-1	TGTGCCAGCAGGCTGGGCGGGAGAAGCAATGAGCAGTTCTTC	CASRLGGRSNEQFF
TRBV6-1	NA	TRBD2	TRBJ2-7	TGTGCCAGCAGTGACGTCCTAGCGGGTGAGCAGTACTTC	CASSDVLAGEQYF
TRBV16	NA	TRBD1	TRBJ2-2	TGTGCCAGCAGCCAAAGGACAGGGGGCTTGAACACCGGGGAGCTGTTTTTT	CASSQRTGGLNTGELFF
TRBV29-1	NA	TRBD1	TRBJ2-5	TGCAGCGCCTCGCGACAGGGGGCGGCGTTGGAGACCCAGTACTTC	CSASRQGAALETQYF
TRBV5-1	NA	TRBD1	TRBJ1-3	TGCGCCAGCAGCGACGGGACAGGGGTTGGAAACACCATATATTTT	CASSDGTGVGNTIYF
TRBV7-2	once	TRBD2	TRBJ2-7	TGTGCCAGCAGCACCGAGGGTACTAGCGGGGTCTACGAGCAGTACTTC	CASSTEGTSGVYEQYF
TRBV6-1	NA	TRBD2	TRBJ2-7	TGTGCCAGCAGTGAATGGACTAGCGGAACCTACGAGCAGTACTTC	CASSEWTSGTYEQYF
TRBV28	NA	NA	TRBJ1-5	TGTGCCAGCAGTTTTTTCCAGGATAGCAATCAGCCCCAGCATTTT	CASSFFQDSNQPQHF
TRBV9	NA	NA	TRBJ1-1	TGTGCCAGCAGCGCCTACGATCGAGGGCGAGGGGGCACTGAAGCTTTCTTT	CASSAYDRGRGGTEAFF
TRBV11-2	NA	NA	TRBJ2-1	TGTGCCAGCAGCTTAGATATTAATAAAAATGAGCAGTTCTTC	CASSLDINKNEQFF
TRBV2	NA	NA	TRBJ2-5	TGTGCCAGCAAGGGAGAAGAGACCCAGTACTTC	CASKGEETQYF
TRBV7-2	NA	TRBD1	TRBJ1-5	TGTGCCGACTTTCGGGACAGGGGTCATCAGCCCCAGCATTTT	CADFRDRGHQPQHF
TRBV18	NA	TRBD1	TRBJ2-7	TGTGCCAGCTCACTACAGGGGGCCACCTACGAGCAGTACTTC	CASSLQGATYEQYF
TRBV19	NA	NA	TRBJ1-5	TGTGCCAGTAGTATTGGTTTTGGCAATCGGCCCCAGCATTTT	CASSIGFGNRPQHF
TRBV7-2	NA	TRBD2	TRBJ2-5	TGTGCCAGCAGCTTAGTACGGGTAGCGGGGGGGCCGGGCCAGTACTTC	CASSLVRVAGGPGQYF
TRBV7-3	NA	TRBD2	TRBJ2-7	TGTGCCAGCAGCGAACTAGCGGGGGGTCCCACCTACGAGCAGTACTTC	CASSELAGGPTYEQYF
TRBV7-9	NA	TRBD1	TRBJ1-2	TGTGCCAGCAGCTCCTGGACAGGGAATCCTTCTAACTATGGCTACACCTTC	CASSSWTGNPSNYGYTF
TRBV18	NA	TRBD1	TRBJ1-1	TGTGCCAGCTCACCTAGGGGGCCGAACACTGAAGCTTTCTTT	CASSPRGPNTEAFF
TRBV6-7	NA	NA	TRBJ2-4	TGTGCCCCGCCCGGGGGAAAAAACATTCAGTACTTC	CAPPGGKNIQYF
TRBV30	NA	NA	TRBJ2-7	TGTGCCTGGAGTGTGGGGGCTCCCTACGAGCAGTACTTC	CAWSVGAPYEQYF
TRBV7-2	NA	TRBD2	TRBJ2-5	TGTGCCAGCAGCTGGGGGGGGAAAGAGACCCAGTACTTC	CASSWGGKETQYF
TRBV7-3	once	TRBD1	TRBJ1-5	TGTGCCAGCAGCTTAAGGACAGGGCAGCCCCAGCATTTT	CASSLRTGQPQHF
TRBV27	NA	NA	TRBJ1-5	TGTGCCAGCAGTCCAGACAGGTACAATCAGCCCCAGCATTTT	CASSPDRYNQPQHF
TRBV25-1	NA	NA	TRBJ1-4	TGTGCCAGCAGTAATCGGAGGACTAATGAAAAACTGTTTTTT	CASSNRRTNEKLFF
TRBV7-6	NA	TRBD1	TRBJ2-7	TGTGCCAGCAGCTTAGACAGGGGGGCCACCTACGAGCAGTACTTC	CASSLDRGATYEQYF
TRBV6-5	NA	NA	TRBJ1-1	TGTGCCAGCAGTTACTCGGAGGGAACTGAAGCTTTCTTT	CASSYSEGTEAFF
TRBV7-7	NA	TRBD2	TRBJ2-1	TGTGCTAGCAGCTTAAGCTCAAGCGGGGGGGTCTACAATGAGCAGTTCTTC	CASSLSSSGGVYNEQFF
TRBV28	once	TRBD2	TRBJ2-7	TGTGCCAGCCGATTTAGCGGGACCCCCTACGAGCAGTACTTC	CASRFSGTPYEQYF
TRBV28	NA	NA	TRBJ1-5	TGTGCCAGCAGTTTAGTTGGACAGAATCAGCCCCAGCATTTT	CASSLVGQNQPQHF
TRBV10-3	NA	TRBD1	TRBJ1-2	TGTGCCATCAGTGAGTCGACAGGGCTGGTTAACTATGGCTACACCTTC	CAISESTGLVNYGYTF
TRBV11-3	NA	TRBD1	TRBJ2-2	TGTGCCAGCAGCGGGACAGGAGCGAACACCGGGGAGCTGTTTTTT	CASSGTGANTGELFF
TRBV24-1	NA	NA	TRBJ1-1	TGTGCCACCAGTGATTTGCCCGGGTCTGAAGCTTTCTTT	CATSDLPGSEAFF
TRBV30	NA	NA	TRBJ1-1	TGTGCCTGGCAACAGGGCATGAACACTGAAGCTTTCTTT	CAWQQGMNTEAFF
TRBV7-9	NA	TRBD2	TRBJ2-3	TGTGCCAGCAGAAGGGGTTTTAGCGGGATTGGAGATACGCAGTATTTT	CASRRGFSGIGDTQYF
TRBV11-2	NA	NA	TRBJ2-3	TGTGCCAGCAGCCGGACTTTAAGCACAGATACGCAGTATTTT	CASSRTLSTDTQYF
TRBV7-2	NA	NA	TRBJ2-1	TGTGCCAGCGGCCGGATAGCTAGCTCCTACAATGAGCAGTTCTTC	CASGRIASSYNEQFF
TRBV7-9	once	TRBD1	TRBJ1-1	TGTGCCAGCAGCACAGGGGACAACACTGAAGCTTTCTTT	CASSTGDNTEAFF
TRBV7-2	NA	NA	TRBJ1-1	TGTGCCAGCAGCTTAGTCCACTCTGAAGCTTTCTTT	CASSLVHSEAFF
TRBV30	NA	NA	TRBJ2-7	TGTGCCTGGACGGCGGGAACCTACGAGCAGTACTTC	CAWTAGTYEQYF
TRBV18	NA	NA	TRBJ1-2	TGTGCCAGCTCACCGAACCTCCGGGGAGATGGCTACACCTTC	CASSPNLRGDGYTF
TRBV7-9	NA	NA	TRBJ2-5	TGTGCCAGCAGCTTAGTACGAGTATTCCAAGAGACCCAGTACTTC	CASSLVRVFQETQYF
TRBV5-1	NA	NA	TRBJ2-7	TGCGCCAGCAGCTTCAGGGGCCGGACCTACGAGCAGTACTTC	CASSFRGRTYEQYF
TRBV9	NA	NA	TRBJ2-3	TGTGCCAGCAGCGAAGGTATAGCGGCGGGGGCCCAAGATACGCAGTATTTT	CASSEGIAAGAQDTQYF